Shown below are 24 T cell receptor beta chains from a single sample sequenced in a study of breast tumors, draining lymph nodes, adjacent tissues. Samples came from axillary lymph nodes draining the breast cancer. TCRdb analysed the multiplex PCR reads with MiXCR anew, one entry per CDR3 protein. The sample lists roughly 100,000 distinct CDR3 sequences, less than 40% occurring once. What was sequenced was axillary lymph node tissue. The receptors stem from a female donor with breast cancer. Some clones in this sample may be carry-over from other donors' samples.

This clonotype occurred many times. The chain uses TRBV7-2 and TRBJ2-3; D is uncertain. Germline assignment: CDR1 SGHTA and CDR2 FQGNSA. V was trimmed by 5 bases and J by 4 bases, leaving 10 bases between them. The CDR3 has 13 amino acids. CDR3 amino acids: CASSQPPADTQYF. CDR3 coding DNA: TGTGCCAGCAGCCAGCCTCCGGCAGATACGCAGTATTTT.

The CDR3 spells CASSPLSDTQYF. For the CDR3, the DNA is TGTGCCAGCTCACCACTCTCAGATACGCAGTATTTT. This rearrangement joins TRBV18 to TRBJ2-3; D not resolved. This CDR3 spans 12 amino acids. The V gene lost 1 base and the J gene lost 4 bases, with 3 bases spanning the gap. Germline CDR1 reads KGHSH; CDR2 reads LQKENI. Full variable domain (outside the CDR3, taken from reference TRBV18 and TRBJ2-3): NAGVMQNPRHLVRRRGQEARLRCSPMKGHSHVYWYRQLPEEGLKFMVYLQKENIIDESGMPKERFSAEFPKEGPSILRIQQVVRGDSAAYFCASSPLSDTQYFGPGTRLTVL.

This clonotype was recorded many times. CDR3: CSARAKVSDSRGTYEQYF. The CDR3 DNA follows: TGCAGTGCTAGGGCAAAGGTTTCCGACTCGCGGGGGACCTACGAGCAGTACTTC. The chain has TRBV20-1 and TRBJ2-7; 7 nucleotides line up with TRBD2. This CDR3 region has 18 residues. J was trimmed by 2 bases and V by 3 bases; bases with no gene match: 19. CDR1 is DFQATT, CDR2 SNEGSKA, per germline (reference sequence).

This clonotype was detected once. This chain links TRBV20-1 with TRBJ1-2; D uncertain. The CDR3 covers 15 residues. Germline CDR1 reads DFQATT; CDR2 reads SNEGSKA (reference sequence). The V gene lost 0 bases and the J gene lost 8 bases, with 19 bases spanning the gap. CDR3 loop: CSARDSASPMGGYTF. In DNA, the CDR3 is TGCAGTGCTAGAGATAGCGCGAGCCCCATGGGGGGCTACACCTTC.

The CDR3 loop is CSAIWDRGELSSYNSPLHF. The CDR3 DNA follows: TGCAGTGCTATTTGGGACAGGGGGGAGTTGAGCTCCTATAATTCACCCCTCCACTTT. The chain is built from TRBV20-1 and TRBJ1-6; 11 bases fit TRBD1. J gave up 0 bases and V 4 bases, and 11 bases lay outside the gene matches. Germline V CDR1 and CDR2: DFQATT, SNEGSKA (reference sequence). This CDR3 contains 19 residues.

As concerns this clonotype: This likely comes from a read error, as the CDR3 has no conserved phenylalanine or tryptophan at its end. The chain couples TRBV7-2 to TRBJ1-3; possible D gene TRBD1, 5 bases. The germline V gene has CDR1 SGHTA and CDR2 FQGNSA. The CDR3 loop spans 15 amino acids. CDR3 loop: CASSLVAGSGDTIYL. The CDR3 nucleotides are TGTGCCAGCAGCTTAGTAGCAGGGTCTGGAGACACCATATATCTT.

This clonotype was detected ten times or more. This chain joins TRBV20-1 and TRBJ2-1, with D possibly being TRBD2 (7 bases). The CDR3 extends over 15 amino acids. Trimming took 0 bases from V and 5 from J, leaving 14 bases between them. Germline V lookup: CDR1 DFQATT, CDR2 SNEGSKA (reference sequence). DNA of the CDR3: TGCAGTGCTAGAGATTTAGGGGGGGGACACAATGAGCAGTTCTTC. It encodes CSARDLGGGHNEQFF.

This clonotype was seen ten or more times. The V and J genes are TRBV13 and TRBJ2-5; 8 bases match TRBD2. The CDR3 spans 14 residues. Germline assignment: CDR1 PRHDT and CDR2 FYEKMQ (reference sequence). The ends lost 2 bases at V and 4 bases at J; junction bases unmatched: 3. CDR3 loop: CASSLPGGPETQYF. In nucleotides, the CDR3 is TGTGCCAGCAGCTTACCGGGGGGGCCAGAGACCCAGTACTTC.

In its sample, this clonotype was seen many times. The chain recombines TRBV2 with TRBJ1-6; 7 bases match TRBD1. CDR1 SNHLY and CDR2 FYNNEI come from the germline V gene. This CDR3 is 14 amino acids long. V dropped 9 bases and J dropped 8; count of bases not matched to a gene: 10. The DNA of the CDR3 is TGTGCCAGTAACAGGGGAACCGCGGATTCACCCCTCCACTTT. Protein product: CASNRGTADSPLHF.

Many counts were recorded for this clonotype. The chain joins TRBV7-2 to TRBJ2-3, with D possibly matching TRBD2 (6 bases). V dropped 4 bases and J dropped 3 bases, with 14 bases sitting between them. Germline-derived CDR1 and CDR2 are SGHTA and FQGNSA. The CDR3 totals 15 residues. The CDR3 is CASSSGTFLTDTQYF. The CDR3 DNA sequence: TGTGCCAGCAGCTCTGGGACTTTTTTAACAGATACGCAGTATTTT.

This clonotype was counted ten times or more. The chain carries TRBV5-6 and TRBJ2-3; TRBD2 agrees at 14 bases. The CDR3 has 17 residues. J was trimmed by 4 bases and V by 4 bases; bases with no gene match: 8. CDR1 SGHDT and CDR2 YYEEEE come from the germline V gene. The DNA for the CDR3 is TGTGCCAGCAGCGATCCCGGGACTAGCGGGGGACCAGATACGCAGTATTTT. Encoded protein: CASSDPGTSGGPDTQYF.

This chain connects TRBV12-5 to TRBJ2-4; possibly TRBD2 for D (7 bases). The CDR3 is 17 residues long. CDR1 is LGHNT and CDR2 is FRNRAP in the germline V gene. V was trimmed by 3 bases and J by 0 bases, leaving 15 bases between them. The CDR3 DNA follows: TGTGCTAGTGGTTTAACCCCCGGGGGGCTAGCCAAAAACATTCAGTACTTC. Its translation: CASGLTPGGLAKNIQYF.

This clonotype showed up many times. The chain joins TRBV4-1 to TRBJ2-3; D unclear. Trimming cost V 4 bases and J 1 base, with 18 bases left between them. The V gene's germline CDR1 is MGHRA and CDR2 YSYEKL. The length of the CDR3 is 17 residues. This CDR3 reads CASSRYVARRGTDTQYF. For the CDR3, the DNA is TGCGCCAGCAGCCGTTACGTGGCCCGGCGAGGCACAGATACGCAGTATTTT.

About this clonotype: No conserved phenylalanine or tryptophan ends this CDR3, so it is likely a read error. The chain carries TRBV19 and TRBJ1-2; 7 bases are a match to TRBD1. CDR3 length: 16 amino acids. V was clipped by 4 bases and J by 4 bases; unmatched bases: 12. Germline values: CDR1 LNHDA, CDR2 SQIVND (reference sequence). CDR3 in DNA: TGTGCCAGTAGTAACAGGACAGGCGCAATCTCCTATGGCTACACCTCC. The encoded protein is CASSNRTGAISYGYTS.

This clonotype was observed at least ten times. This chain uses TRBV4-3 with TRBJ1-2; D is unclear. The V end lost 1 base, the J end lost 1 base, and 13 bases lay between the germline ends. Per germline, CDR1 LGHNA and CDR2 YSLEER. The CDR3 runs 16 residues. The CDR3 loop reads CASSQAPKDLNYGYTF. The CDR3 bases are TGCGCCAGCAGCCAAGCGCCGAAGGACCTTAACTATGGCTACACCTTC.

Of note for this clonotype: At one end the junction does not follow the germline gene, possibly because of a read error. The J gene is TRBJ1-6, the V gene TRBV19; tentatively, D is TRBD1 (5 bases). CDR1 and CDR2 (germline): LNHDA, SQIVND (reference sequence). This CDR3 region has 13 residues. The CDR3 bases are TGCGCCAGTAGTGTGGGGGTCAATTCACCCCTCCACTTT. The encoded protein is CASSVGVNSPLHF.

The chain carries TRBV6-1 and TRBJ1-6, with 7 bases lining up with TRBD1. The CDR3 runs 16 residues. CDR1 and CDR2 from the germline V gene are MNHNS and SASEGT. V shed 5 bases and J 10 bases; nucleotides not matched to a gene: 14. CDR3 protein: CASSYKTGQRGSPLHF. The CDR3 coding sequence is TGTGCCAGCAGTTATAAAACGGGACAGCGAGGGTCACCCCTCCACTTT.

The table lists this clonotype with many counts. The rearrangement links TRBV4-1 to TRBJ2-7; D remains ambiguous. Germline V gene sequence: CDR1 MGHRA, CDR2 YSYEKL. The CDR3 covers 16 residues. The V end lost 0 bases, the J end lost 0 bases, and 12 bases lay between the germline ends. This CDR3 is CASSQEISRSSYEQYF. The CDR3 DNA reads as TGCGCCAGCAGCCAAGAGATTAGTCGAAGCTCCTACGAGCAGTACTTC.

A remark on this clonotype: As the CDR3 is not closed by the conserved phenylalanine or tryptophan, this likely results from a read error. This chain uses TRBV27 with TRBJ2-7, with TRBD2 as a possible D gene (6 bases). The ends were cut back, 6 bases at V and 3 bases at J, with 9 bases in the middle. CDR3 length: 12 residues. The V gene's germline CDR1 is MNHEY and CDR2 SMNVEV (reference sequence). Here the CDR3 reads CASSNSGYEQYL. The CDR3, as DNA: TGTGCCAGCAGCAATAGCGGCTACGAGCAGTACTTA.

This chain links TRBV12-3 or TRBV12-4 with TRBJ1-1; D uncertain. Deletions cut 1 base from V and 4 bases from J, with 7 bases between. The CDR3 loop spans 13 amino acids. The CDR3 spells CASSLVRGTEAFF. The CDR3 DNA reads TGTGCCAGCAGTTTAGTCAGAGGCACTGAAGCTTTCTTT.

This clonotype was observed at least ten times. The J gene is TRBJ1-2, the V gene TRBV7-2; 9 positions agree with TRBD1. Germline assignment: CDR1 SGHTA and CDR2 FQGNSA. The V and J ends lost 1 base and 6 bases, in that order; junction bases with no gene match: 6. This CDR3 has 15 amino acids. For the CDR3, the DNA is TGTGCCAGCAGCTTAGTGGGACAGGGATGGGATGGCTACACCTTC. Translation gives CASSLVGQGWDGYTF.

This clonotype was seen many times. The V and J genes are TRBV5-1 and TRBJ1-6; no firm D call. CDR3 size: 17 residues. The germline gives CDR1 SGHRS, CDR2 YFSETQ. V was pared by 4 bases and J by 0 bases, with 14 bases between. CDR3 sequence: CASSPTPLASYNSPLHF. Here the CDR3 DNA reads TGCGCCAGCAGCCCTACACCGTTAGCCTCCTATAATTCACCCCTCCACTTT.

In this sample, this clonotype turned up many times. The chain joins TRBV20-1 to TRBJ2-7; possible D gene TRBD1, 6 bases. Per germline, CDR1 DFQATT and CDR2 SNEGSKA (reference sequence). There are 15 residues in the CDR3. Trimming stripped 5 bases from V and 0 bases from J, with 17 bases between. CDR3 coding DNA: TGCAGTGCTGGTATTCCGGGACATCCCTCCTACGAGCAGTACTTC. Translated: CSAGIPGHPSYEQYF.

This clonotype was counted at least ten times. This sequence joins TRBV30 and TRBJ2-2; D perhaps matches TRBD1 (5 bases). The CDR3 extends over 15 amino acids. Germline loops: CDR1 GTSNPN, CDR2 SVGIG (reference sequence). With 0 bases removed from V and 7 bases from J, the gap between germline ends came to 15 bases. The chain's CDR3 is CAWSVLVGHLGELFF. The CDR3 region has the DNA TGTGCCTGGAGTGTATTAGTTGGACACCTCGGGGAGCTGTTTTTT.